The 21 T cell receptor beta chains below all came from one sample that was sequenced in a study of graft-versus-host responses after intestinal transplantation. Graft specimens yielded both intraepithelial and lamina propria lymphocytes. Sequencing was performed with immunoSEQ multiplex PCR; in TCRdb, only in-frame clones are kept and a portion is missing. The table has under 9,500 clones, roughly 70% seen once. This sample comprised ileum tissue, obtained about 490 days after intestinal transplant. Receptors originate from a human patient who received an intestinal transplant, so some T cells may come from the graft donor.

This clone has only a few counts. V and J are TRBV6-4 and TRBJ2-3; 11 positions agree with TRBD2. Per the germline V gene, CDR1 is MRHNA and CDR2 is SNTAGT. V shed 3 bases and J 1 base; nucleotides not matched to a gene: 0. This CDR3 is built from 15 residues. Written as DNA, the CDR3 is TGTGCCAGCAGTGAGACTAGCGGGGGCACAGATACGCAGTATTTT. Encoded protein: CASSETSGGTDTQYF.

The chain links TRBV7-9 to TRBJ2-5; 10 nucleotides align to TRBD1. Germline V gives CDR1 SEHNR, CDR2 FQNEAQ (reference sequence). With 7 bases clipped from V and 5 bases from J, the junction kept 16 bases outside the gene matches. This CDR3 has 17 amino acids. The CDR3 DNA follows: TGTGCCAGCACCCCCGGGACAGGGGACTGGGTTCAGGAGACCCAGTACTTC. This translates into CASTPGTGDWVQETQYF.

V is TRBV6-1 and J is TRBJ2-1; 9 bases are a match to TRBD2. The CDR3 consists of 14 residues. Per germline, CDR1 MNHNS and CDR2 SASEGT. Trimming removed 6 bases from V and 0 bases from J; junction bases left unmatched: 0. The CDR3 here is CASRAGGSYNEQFF. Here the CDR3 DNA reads TGTGCCAGCAGAGCGGGGGGCTCCTACAATGAGCAGTTCTTC.

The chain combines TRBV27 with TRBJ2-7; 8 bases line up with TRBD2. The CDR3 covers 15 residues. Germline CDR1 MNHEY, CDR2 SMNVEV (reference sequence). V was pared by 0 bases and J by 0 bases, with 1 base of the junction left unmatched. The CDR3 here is CASSLSAGGSYEQYF. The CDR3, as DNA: TGTGCCAGCAGTTTATCTGCGGGGGGCTCCTACGAGCAGTACTTC.

This chain's CDR3 is CASSSPSGSAGELFF. In DNA form, the CDR3 reads TGTGCCAGCAGCTCCCCTAGCGGGAGTGCCGGGGAGCTGTTTTTT. The rearrangement joins TRBV7-9 to TRBJ2-2; 10 positions agree with TRBD2. This CDR3 has 15 amino acids. V trimming: 4 bases; J trimming: 6 bases; junction bases outside the gene matches: 5. CDR1 SEHNR and CDR2 FQNEAQ come from the germline V gene (reference sequence).

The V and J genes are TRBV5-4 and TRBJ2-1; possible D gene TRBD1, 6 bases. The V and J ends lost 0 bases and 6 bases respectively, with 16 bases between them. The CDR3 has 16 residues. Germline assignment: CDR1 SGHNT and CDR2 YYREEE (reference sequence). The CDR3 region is CASSLVSRTAGNEQFF. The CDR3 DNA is TGTGCCAGCAGCTTGGTTTCTCGGACAGCCGGCAATGAGCAGTTCTTC.

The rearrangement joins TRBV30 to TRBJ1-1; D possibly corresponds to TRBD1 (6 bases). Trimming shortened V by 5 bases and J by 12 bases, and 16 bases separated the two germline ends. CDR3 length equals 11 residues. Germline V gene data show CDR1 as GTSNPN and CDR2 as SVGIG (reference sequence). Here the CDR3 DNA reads TGTGCCTGGGGAGGAGCAGGGGCGACTTTCTTT. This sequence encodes CAWGGAGATFF.

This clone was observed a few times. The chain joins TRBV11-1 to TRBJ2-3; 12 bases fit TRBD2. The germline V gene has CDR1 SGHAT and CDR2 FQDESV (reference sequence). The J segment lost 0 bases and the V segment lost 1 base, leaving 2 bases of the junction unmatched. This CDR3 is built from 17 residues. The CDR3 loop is CASSLVGLAGSTDTQYF. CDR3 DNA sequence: TGTGCCAGCAGCTTAGTAGGACTAGCGGGGAGCACAGATACGCAGTATTTT.

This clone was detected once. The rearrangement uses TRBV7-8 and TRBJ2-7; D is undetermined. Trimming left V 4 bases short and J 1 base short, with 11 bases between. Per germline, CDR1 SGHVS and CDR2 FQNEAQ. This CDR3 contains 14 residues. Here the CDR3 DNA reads TGTGCCAGCAGCTGTAGGTCTATATCCTACGAGCAGTACTTC. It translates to CASSCRSISYEQYF.

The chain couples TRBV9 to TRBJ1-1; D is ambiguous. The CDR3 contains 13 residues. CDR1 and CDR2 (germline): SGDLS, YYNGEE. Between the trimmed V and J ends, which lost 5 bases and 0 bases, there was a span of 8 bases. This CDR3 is CASSSHLNTEAFF. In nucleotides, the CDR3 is TGTGCCAGCAGTTCCCACTTGAACACTGAAGCTTTCTTT.

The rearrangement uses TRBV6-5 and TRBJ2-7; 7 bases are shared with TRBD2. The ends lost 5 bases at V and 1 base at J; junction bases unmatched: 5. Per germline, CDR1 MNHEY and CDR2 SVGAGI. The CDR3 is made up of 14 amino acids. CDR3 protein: CASSEAGLSYEQYF. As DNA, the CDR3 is TGTGCCAGCAGTGAGGCGGGACTATCCTACGAGCAGTACTTC.

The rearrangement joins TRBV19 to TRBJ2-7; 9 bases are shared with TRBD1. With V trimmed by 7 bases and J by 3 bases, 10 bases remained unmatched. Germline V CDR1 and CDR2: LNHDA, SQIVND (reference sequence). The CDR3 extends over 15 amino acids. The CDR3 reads CASTRSGTGIYEQYF. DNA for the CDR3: TGTGCCAGTACCAGGTCCGGGACAGGGATCTACGAGCAGTACTTC.

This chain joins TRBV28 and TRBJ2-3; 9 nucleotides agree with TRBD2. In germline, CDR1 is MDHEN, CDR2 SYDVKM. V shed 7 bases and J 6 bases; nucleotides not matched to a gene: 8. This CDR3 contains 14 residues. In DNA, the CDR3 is TGTGCCAGCAATAGCGGGGGCCCTGTGGATACGCAGTATTTT. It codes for CASNSGGPVDTQYF.

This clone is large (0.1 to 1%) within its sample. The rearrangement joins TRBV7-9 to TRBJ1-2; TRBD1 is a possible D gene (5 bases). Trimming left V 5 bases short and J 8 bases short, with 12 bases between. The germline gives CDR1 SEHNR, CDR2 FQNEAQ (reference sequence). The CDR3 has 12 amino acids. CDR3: CASSQWGYGYTF. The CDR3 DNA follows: TGTGCCAGCAGCCAATGGGGGTACGGCTACACCTTC.

The CDR3 nucleotides are TGTGCCAGCAGTGACTCGGGGGGGAGCACAGATACGCAGTATTTT. Protein sequence: CASSDSGGSTDTQYF. This chain uses TRBV6-4 with TRBJ2-3; 7 bases are shared with TRBD2. Unmatched junction bases numbered 0, after V lost 0 bases and J lost 0 bases. The CDR3 is 15 residues long. CDR1 and CDR2 (germline): MRHNA, SNTAGT.

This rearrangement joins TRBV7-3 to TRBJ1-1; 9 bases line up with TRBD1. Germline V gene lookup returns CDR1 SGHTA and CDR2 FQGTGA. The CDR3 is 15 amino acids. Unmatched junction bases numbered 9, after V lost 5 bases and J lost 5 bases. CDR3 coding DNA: TGTGCCAGCAGCCCCGGACAGGGGAAAGGTACTGAAGCTTTCTTT. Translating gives CASSPGQGKGTEAFF.

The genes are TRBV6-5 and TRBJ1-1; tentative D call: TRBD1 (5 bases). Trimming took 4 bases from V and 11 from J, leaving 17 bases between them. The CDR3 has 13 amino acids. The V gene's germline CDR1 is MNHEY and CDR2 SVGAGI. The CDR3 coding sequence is TGTGCCAGCAGTTCTACAGGTGGGCGGACGGCTTTCTTT. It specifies CASSSTGGRTAFF.

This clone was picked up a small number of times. As DNA, the CDR3 is TGCAGTGCTAGTGCCGCGGGTGGCTACACCTTC. Its translation is CSASAAGGYTF. This chain joins TRBV20-1 and TRBJ1-2; D is uncertain. This CDR3 contains 11 residues. CDR1 and CDR2 from the germline V gene are DFQATT and SNEGSKA (reference sequence). V was pared by 3 bases and J by 7 bases, with 9 bases between.

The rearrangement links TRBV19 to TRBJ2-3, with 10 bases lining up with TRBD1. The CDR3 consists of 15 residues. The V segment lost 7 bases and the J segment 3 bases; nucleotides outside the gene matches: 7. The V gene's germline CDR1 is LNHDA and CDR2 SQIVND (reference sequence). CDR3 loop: CASKAGTGETDTQYF. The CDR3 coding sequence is TGTGCCAGTAAGGCCGGGACAGGGGAAACAGATACGCAGTATTTT.

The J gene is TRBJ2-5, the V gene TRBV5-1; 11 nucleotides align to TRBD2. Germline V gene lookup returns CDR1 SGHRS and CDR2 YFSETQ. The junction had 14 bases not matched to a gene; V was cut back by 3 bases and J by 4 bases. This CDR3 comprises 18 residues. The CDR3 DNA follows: TGCGCCAGCAGCTCGACGCAACGACTAGCGGGGATTGGAGAGACCCAGTACTTC. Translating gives CASSSTQRLAGIGETQYF.

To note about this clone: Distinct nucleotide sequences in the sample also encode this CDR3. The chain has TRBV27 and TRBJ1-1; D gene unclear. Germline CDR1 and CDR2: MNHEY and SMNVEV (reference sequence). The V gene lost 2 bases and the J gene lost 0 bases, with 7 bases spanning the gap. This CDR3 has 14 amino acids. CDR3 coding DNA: TGTGCCAGCAGTTTAGCGGGCTTGAACACTGAAGCTTTCTTT. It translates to CASSLAGLNTEAFF.